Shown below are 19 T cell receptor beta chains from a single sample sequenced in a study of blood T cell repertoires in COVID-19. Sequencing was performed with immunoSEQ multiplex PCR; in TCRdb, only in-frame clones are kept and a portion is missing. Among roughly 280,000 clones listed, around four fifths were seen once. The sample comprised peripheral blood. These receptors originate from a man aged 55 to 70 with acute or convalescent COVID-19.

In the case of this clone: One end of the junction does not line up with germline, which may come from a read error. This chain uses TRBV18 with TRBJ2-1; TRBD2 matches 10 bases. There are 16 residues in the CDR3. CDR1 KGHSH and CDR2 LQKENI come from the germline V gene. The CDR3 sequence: CAGSPLPSGGYNEQFF. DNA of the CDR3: TGTGCCGGCTCACCACTCCCTAGCGGGGGCTACAATGAGCAGTTCTTC.

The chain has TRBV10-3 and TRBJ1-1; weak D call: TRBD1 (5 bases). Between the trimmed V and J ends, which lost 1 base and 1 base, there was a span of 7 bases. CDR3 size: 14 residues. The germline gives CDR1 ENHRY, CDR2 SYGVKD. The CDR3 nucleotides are TGTGCCATCAGTGAGTGGGGCGGGAACACTGAAGCTTTCTTT. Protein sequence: CAISEWGGNTEAFF.

The chain's CDR3 is CAISESRLEAFF. DNA for the CDR3: TGTGCCATCAGTGAGTCCCGACTTGAAGCTTTCTTT. The chain couples TRBV10-3 to TRBJ1-1; D not certain. The V end was cut by 0 bases, the J end by 7 bases, with 6 bases between. This CDR3 contains 12 residues. CDR1 ENHRY and CDR2 SYGVKD come from the germline V gene.

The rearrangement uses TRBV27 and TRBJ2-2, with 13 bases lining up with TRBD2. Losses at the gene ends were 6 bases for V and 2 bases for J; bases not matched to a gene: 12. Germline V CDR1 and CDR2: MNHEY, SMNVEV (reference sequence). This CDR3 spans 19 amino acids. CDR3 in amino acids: CASSRLAGGTPENTGELFF. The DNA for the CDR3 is TGTGCCAGCAGCAGACTAGCGGGGGGCACACCAGAAAACACCGGGGAGCTGTTTTTT.

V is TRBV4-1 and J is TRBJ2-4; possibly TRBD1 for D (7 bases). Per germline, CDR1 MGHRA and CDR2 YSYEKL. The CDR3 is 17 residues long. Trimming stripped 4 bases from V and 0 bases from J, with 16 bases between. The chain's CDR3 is CASSPRRGDLAKNIQYF. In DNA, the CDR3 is TGCGCCAGCAGCCCCCGCAGGGGGGATCTAGCCAAAAACATTCAGTACTTC.

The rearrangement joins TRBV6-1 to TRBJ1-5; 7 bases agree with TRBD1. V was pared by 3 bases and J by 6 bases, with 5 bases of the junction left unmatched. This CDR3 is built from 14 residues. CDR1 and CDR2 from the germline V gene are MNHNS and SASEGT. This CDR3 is CASSDRDRGQPQHF. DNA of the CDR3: TGTGCCAGCAGTGACAGGGACAGAGGTCAGCCCCAGCATTTT.

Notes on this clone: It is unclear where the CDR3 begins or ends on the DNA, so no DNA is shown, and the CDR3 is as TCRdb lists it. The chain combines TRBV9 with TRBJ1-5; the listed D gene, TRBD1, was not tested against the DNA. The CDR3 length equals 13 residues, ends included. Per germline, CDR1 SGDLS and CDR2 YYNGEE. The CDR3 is CASSVGGGTEKHF.

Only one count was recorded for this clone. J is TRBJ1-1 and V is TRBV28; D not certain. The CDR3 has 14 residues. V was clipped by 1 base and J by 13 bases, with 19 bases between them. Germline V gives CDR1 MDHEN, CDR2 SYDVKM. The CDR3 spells CASSLLIGVAGGFF. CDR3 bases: TGTGCCAGCAGTTTATTAATCGGGGTTGCTGGAGGTTTCTTT.

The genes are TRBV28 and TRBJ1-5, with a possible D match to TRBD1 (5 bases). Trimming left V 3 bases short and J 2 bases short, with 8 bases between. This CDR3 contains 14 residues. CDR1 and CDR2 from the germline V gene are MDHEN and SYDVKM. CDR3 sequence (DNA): TGTGCCAGCAGTTTTATCAGGGGCAATCAGCCCCAGCATTTT. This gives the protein CASSFIRGNQPQHF. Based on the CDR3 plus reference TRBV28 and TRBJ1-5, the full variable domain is DVKVTQSSRYLVKRTGEKVFLECVQDMDHENMFWYRQDPGLGLRLIYFSYDVKMKEKGDIPEGYSVSREKKERFSLILESASTNQTSMYLCASSFIRGNQPQHFGDGTRLSIL.

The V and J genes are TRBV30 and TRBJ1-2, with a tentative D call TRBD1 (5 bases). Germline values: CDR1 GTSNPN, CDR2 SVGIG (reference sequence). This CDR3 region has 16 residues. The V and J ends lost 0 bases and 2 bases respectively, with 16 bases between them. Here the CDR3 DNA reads TGTGCCTGGAGTGTGGAAGGGGCCGTATGGAACTATGGCTACACCTTC. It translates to CAWSVEGAVWNYGYTF.

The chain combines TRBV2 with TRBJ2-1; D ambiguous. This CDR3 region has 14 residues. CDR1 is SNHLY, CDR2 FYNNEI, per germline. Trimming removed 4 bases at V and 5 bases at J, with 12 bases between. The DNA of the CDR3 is TGTGCCAGCAGTGGGCTCGATGGAGACAATGAGCAGTTCTTC. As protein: CASSGLDGDNEQFF.

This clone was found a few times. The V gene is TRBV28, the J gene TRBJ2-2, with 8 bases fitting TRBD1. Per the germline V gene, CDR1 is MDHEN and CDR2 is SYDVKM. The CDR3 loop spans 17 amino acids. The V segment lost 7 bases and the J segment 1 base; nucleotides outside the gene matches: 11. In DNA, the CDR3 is TGTGCCAGCAAACCGGACAGGGTTAAAATGAACACCGGGGAGCTGTTTTTT. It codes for CASKPDRVKMNTGELFF.

The CDR3 loop is CASSTRQGLYSNQPQHF. In DNA form, the CDR3 reads TGTGCCAGCAGCACCCGACAGGGACTTTATAGCAATCAGCCCCAGCATTTT. This chain joins TRBV5-5 and TRBJ1-5, with 7 bases aligning to TRBD1. CDR3 length: 17 residues. Germline CDR1 reads SGHKS; CDR2 reads YYEKEE (reference sequence). V was pared by 4 bases and J by 0 bases, with 10 bases of the junction left unmatched.

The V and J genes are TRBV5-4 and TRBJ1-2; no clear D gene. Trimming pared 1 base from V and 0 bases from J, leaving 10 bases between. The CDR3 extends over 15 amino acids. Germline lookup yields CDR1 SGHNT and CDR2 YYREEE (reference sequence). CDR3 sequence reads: CASSLIWETNYGYTF. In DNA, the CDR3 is TGTGCCAGCAGCTTGATCTGGGAGACTAACTATGGCTACACCTTC.

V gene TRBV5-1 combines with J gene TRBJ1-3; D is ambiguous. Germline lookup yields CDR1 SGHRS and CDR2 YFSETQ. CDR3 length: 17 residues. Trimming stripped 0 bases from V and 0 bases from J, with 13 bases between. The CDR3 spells CASSLALGRSSGNTIYF. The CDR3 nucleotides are TGCGCCAGCAGCTTGGCCCTGGGCCGATCCTCTGGAAACACCATATATTTT.

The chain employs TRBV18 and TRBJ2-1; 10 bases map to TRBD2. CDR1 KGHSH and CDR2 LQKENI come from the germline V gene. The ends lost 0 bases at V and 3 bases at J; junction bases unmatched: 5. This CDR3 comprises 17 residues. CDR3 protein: CASSPPSLAGDYNEQFF. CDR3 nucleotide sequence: TGTGCCAGCTCACCACCGTCCCTAGCGGGGGACTACAATGAGCAGTTCTTC.

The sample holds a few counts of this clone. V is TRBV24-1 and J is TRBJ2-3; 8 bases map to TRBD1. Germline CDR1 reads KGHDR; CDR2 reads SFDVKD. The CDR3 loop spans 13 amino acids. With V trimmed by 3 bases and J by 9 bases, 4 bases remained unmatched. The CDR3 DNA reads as TGTGCCACCAGTGATCCCGGGACAGGCACGCAGTATTTT. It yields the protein CATSDPGTGTQYF.

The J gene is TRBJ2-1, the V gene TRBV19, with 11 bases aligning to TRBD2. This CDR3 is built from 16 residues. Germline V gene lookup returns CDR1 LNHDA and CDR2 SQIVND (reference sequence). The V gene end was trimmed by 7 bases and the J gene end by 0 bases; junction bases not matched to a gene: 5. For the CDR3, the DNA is TGTGCCAGTACCGGGACTAGCGGAAGCTCCTACAATGAGCAGTTCTTC. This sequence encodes CASTGTSGSSYNEQFF. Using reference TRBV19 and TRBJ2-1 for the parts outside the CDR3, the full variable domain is DGGITQSPKYLFRKEGQNVTLSCEQNLNHDAMYWYRQDPGQGLRLIYYSQIVNDFQKGDIAEGYSVSREKKESFPLTVTSAQKNPTAFYLCASTGTSGSSYNEQFFGPGTRLTVL.

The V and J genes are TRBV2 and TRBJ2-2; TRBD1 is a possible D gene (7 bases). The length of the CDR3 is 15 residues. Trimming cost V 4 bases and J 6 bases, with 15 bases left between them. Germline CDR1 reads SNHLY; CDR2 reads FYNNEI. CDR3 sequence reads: CASSVGLRGAGELFF. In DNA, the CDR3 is TGTGCCAGCAGTGTCGGCCTCAGGGGGGCCGGGGAGCTGTTTTTT.